This entry features one T cell receptor beta chain sequence. Its antigen is currently unknown. This record belongs to a study of T cell responses to AZD1222 COVID-19 vaccine. Study-wide results and caveats: Spike as a whole was targeted by vaccine-associated CD4 TCRs, dominant at 160-218 and 743-854. The study found Spike-specific TCR breadth and depth rose after two AZD1222 doses. Just six or seven AZD1222 recipients tested seropositive at baseline. All repertoire sampling was performed exclusively after the peak T cell response.

Only in-frame clones appear in the TCRdb table, and some are missing; sequencing was by immunoSEQ multiplex PCR. The table lists more than 60,000 clones, about 85% of them singletons, with roughly 19% in the top ten. Germline-derived CDR1 and CDR2 are LNHDA and SQIVND (reference sequence). The CDR3 loop spans 15 amino acids. V lost 9 bases to trimming and J lost 2 bases, with 17 bases between them. The specimen comprised peripheral blood, sampled on day 0 of AZD1222 vaccination. This receptor was identified in an adult in good health. The V call is TRBV19, the J call TRBJ2-4, with D maybe TRBD2 (6 bases). CDR3 amino acids: CASAPGGIPKNIQYF. CDR3 DNA: TGTGCCAGCGCCCCCGGAGGGATACCCAAAAACATTCAGTACTTC.